The rows below give T cell receptor beta chains drawn from one sample of a study of blood T cell repertoires in COVID-19. TCRdb keeps only in-frame clones here, not all; method: immunoSEQ multiplex PCR. The sample includes hundreds of thousands of clones, around 90% of them seen just once. Sequenced sample: peripheral blood. Receptor source: a woman between 45 and 60 years old with COVID-19, enrolled during active disease. CDR3s include the opening cysteine and the closing phenylalanine or tryptophan. The listing skips clone size in some rows; elsewhere it reads once, few, many or a size class.

v_call: TRBV5-1
j_call: TRBJ1-2
clone_size: -
cdr3_length: 15
cdr3_aa: CASSLAQGWNYGYTF

v_call: TRBV9
j_call: TRBJ2-7
clone_size: -
cdr3_length: 15
cdr3_aa: CASSLQGSSSYEQYF

v_call: TRBV28
j_call: TRBJ2-2
clone_size: -
cdr3_length: 15
cdr3_aa: CASRSGGENTGELFF

v_call: TRBV5-4
j_call: TRBJ1-2
clone_size: -
cdr3_length: 13
cdr3_aa: CASSPTGARGYTF

v_call: TRBV30
j_call: TRBJ2-1
clone_size: -
cdr3_length: 14
cdr3_aa: CASSLAGRYDEQFF

v_call: TRBV6-5
j_call: TRBJ2-1
clone_size: -
cdr3_length: 15
cdr3_aa: CASTPLGQGANEQFF

v_call: TRBV5-1
j_call: TRBJ2-7
clone_size: -
cdr3_length: 15
cdr3_aa: CASSLGRAFSYEQYF

v_call: TRBV3-1/TRBV3-2
j_call: TRBJ2-7
clone_size: few
cdr3_length: 12
cdr3_aa: CASSHETGEQYF

v_call: TRBV18
j_call: TRBJ1-2
clone_size: -
cdr3_length: 13
cdr3_aa: CASSPGQGQGYTF

v_call: TRBV3-1/TRBV3-2
j_call: TRBJ2-3
clone_size: once
cdr3_length: 14
cdr3_aa: CASSQGQGADTQYF

v_call: TRBV6-2/TRBV6-3
j_call: TRBJ1-6
clone_size: -
cdr3_length: 16
cdr3_aa: CASSRPGTGGNSPLHF

v_call: TRBV6-5
j_call: TRBJ1-1
clone_size: once
cdr3_length: 13
cdr3_aa: CASSSPGTGEAFF

v_call: TRBV11-2
j_call: TRBJ2-7
clone_size: -
cdr3_length: 15
cdr3_aa: CASRSLRDRVHEQYF

v_call: TRBV7-2
j_call: TRBJ2-3
clone_size: -
cdr3_length: 16
cdr3_aa: CASSLDRATSTDTQYF

v_call: TRBV7-9
j_call: TRBJ2-6
clone_size: -
cdr3_length: 13
cdr3_aa: CASSSTGANVLTF

v_call: TRBV27
j_call: TRBJ1-6
clone_size: -
cdr3_length: 15
cdr3_aa: CASSSYTGQESPLHF

v_call: TRBV28
j_call: TRBJ1-2
clone_size: -
cdr3_length: 14
cdr3_aa: CASSFVQGSHGYTF

v_call: TRBV28
j_call: TRBJ2-2
clone_size: -
cdr3_length: 14
cdr3_aa: CASSFGVVTGELFF

v_call: TRBV7-3
j_call: TRBJ2-7
clone_size: -
cdr3_length: 15
cdr3_aa: CASSLAGPSSYEQYF

v_call: TRBV5-1
j_call: TRBJ2-3
clone_size: -
cdr3_length: 16
cdr3_aa: CASSLRGQKGEDTQYF

v_call: TRBV9
j_call: TRBJ2-7
clone_size: -
cdr3_length: 13
cdr3_aa: CASSVRGGNEQYF

v_call: TRBV7-7
j_call: TRBJ2-3
clone_size: -
cdr3_length: 15
cdr3_aa: CASSPLGLASDTQYF

v_call: TRBV5-4
j_call: TRBJ2-7
clone_size: -
cdr3_length: 15
cdr3_aa: CASSLAIAGRGEQYF

v_call: TRBV27
j_call: TRBJ2-1
clone_size: -
cdr3_length: 19
cdr3_aa: CASSISPPTRGLRLNEQFF